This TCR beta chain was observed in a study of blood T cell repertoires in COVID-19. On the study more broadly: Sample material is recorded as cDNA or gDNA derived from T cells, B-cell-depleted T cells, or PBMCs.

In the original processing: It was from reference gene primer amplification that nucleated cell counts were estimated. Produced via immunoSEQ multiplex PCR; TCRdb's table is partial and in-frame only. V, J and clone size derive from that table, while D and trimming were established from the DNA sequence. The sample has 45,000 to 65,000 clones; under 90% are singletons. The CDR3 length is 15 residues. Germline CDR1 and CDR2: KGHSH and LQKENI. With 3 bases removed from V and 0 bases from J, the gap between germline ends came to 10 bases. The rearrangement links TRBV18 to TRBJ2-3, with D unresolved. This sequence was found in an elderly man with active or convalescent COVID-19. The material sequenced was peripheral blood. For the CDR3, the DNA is TGTGCCAGCTCACCGGGCGCTACTAGCACAGATACGCAGTATTTT. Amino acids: CASSPGATSTDTQYF.